This T cell receptor beta chain was found in a study of shared clonotypes between healthy human individuals. At the level of the study: The composition of the donors was a couple of women and a few men aged 18 to 49.

Division of CD4+ cells produced a CD45RA+ naive subset and a CD45RA-negative memory subset. The CDR3 totals 14 residues. Germline V gene data show CDR1 as SGHTA and CDR2 as FQGNSA. J lost 2 bases, V lost 5 bases, and 3 bases had no gene match. Some clones are missing from TCRdb's copy, which holds only in-frame ones; the method was immunoSEQ multiplex PCR. The data show over a million clones, approximately 97% seen once. This TCR was sampled from a man younger than 40 in good health. V gene TRBV7-2 combines with J gene TRBJ2-4; 7 bases fit TRBD1. The sequenced material came from naive CD4+ T cells sorted from blood. The subset was: CD45RA+ positively selected. CDR3 DNA: TGTGCCAGCAGCCAACAGGGGACCAAAAACATTCAGTACTTC. It yields the protein CASSQQGTKNIQYF. The whole variable domain, filled in from reference TRBV7-2 and TRBJ2-4, reads GAGVSQSPSNKVTEKGKDVELRCDPISGHTALYWYRQSLGQGLEFLIYFQGNSAPDKSGLPSDRFSAERTGGSVSTLTIQRTQQEDSAVYLCASSQQGTKNIQYFGAGTRLSVL.